The present TCR beta chain was sequenced within a study of blood T cell repertoires in COVID-19. The V gene's germline CDR1 is MRHNA and CDR2 SNTAGT. Trimming cost V 2 bases and J 10 bases; bases outside gene matches: 8. CDR3 length equals 14 residues. Those who participated ranged in age from about 18 to 89 years and resided in about 24 US areas. Researchers sorted participants into cohorts using their self-reported clinical history. Before being deemed recovered, Cohort 3 donors had two negative PCRs, clearance, or symptom resolution. As originally analysed: Nucleated cell counts were estimated from reference gene primer amplification. The repertoire was sequenced with immunoSEQ multiplex PCR; TCRdb's copy has only in-frame clones and lacks some. The V and J calls and clone size were taken over from that table, and D and trimming were inferred from the DNA. Among about 330,000 clones listed, about 92% were seen once.

Sequences were obtained from PBMCs or T cells enriched from blood (not recorded which). The genes are TRBV6-4 and TRBJ2-3, with 8 bases aligning to TRBD2. The receptor's source is a woman aged 25 to 39 who had recovered from COVID-19. CDR3 nucleotide sequence: TGTGCCAGCAGTGACCCTCTCTCGGGAGGGGCGCAGTATTTT. This encodes CASSDPLSGGAQYF.